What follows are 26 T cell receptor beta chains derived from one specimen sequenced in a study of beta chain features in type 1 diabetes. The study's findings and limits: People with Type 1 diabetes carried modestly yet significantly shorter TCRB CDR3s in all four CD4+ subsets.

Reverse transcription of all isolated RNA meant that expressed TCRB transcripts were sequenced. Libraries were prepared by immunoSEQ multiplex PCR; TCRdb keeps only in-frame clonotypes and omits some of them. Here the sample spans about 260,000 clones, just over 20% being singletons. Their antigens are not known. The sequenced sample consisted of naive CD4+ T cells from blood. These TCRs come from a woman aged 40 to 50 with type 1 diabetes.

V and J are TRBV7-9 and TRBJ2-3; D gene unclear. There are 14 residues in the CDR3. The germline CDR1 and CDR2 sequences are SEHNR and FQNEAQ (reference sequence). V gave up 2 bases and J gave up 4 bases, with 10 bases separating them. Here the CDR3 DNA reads TGTGCCAGCAGCTTACTGGGCACCGCAGATACGCAGTATTTT. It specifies CASSLLGTADTQYF. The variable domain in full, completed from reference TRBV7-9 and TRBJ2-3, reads DTGVSQNPRHKITKRGQNVTFRCDPISEHNRLYWYRQTLGQGPEFLTYFQNEAQLEKSRLLSDRFSAERPKGSFSTLEIQRTEQGDSAMYLCASSLLGTADTQYFGPGTRLTVL.

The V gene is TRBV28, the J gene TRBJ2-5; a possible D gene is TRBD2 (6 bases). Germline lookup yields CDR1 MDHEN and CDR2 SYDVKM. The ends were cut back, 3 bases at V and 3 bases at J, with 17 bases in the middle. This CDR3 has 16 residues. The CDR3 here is CASSLGGSATKETQYF. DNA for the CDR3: TGTGCCAGCAGTTTGGGGGGTAGCGCCACTAAAGAGACCCAGTACTTC.

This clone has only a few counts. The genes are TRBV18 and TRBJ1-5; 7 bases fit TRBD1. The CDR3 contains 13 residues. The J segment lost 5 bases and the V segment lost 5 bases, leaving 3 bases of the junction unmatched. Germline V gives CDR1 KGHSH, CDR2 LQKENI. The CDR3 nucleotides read TGTGCCAGCTCAACAGGGGTCGATCAGCCCCAGCATTTT. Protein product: CASSTGVDQPQHF.

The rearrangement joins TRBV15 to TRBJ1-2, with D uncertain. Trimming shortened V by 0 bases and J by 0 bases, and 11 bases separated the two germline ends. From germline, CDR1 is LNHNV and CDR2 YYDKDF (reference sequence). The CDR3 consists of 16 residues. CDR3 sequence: CATSRDRVGTNYGYTF. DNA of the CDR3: TGTGCCACCAGCAGAGATCGGGTAGGAACTAACTATGGCTACACCTTC.

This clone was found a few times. CDR3 sequence: CASSQVVVGLPQHF. CDR3 sequence (DNA): TGCGCCAGCAGCCAAGTTGTGGTTGGCCTGCCCCAGCATTTT. The chain joins TRBV4-1 to TRBJ1-5, with no clear D. The V and J ends lost 1 base and 9 bases respectively, with 13 bases between them. CDR3 length equals 14 residues. Germline values: CDR1 MGHRA, CDR2 YSYEKL.

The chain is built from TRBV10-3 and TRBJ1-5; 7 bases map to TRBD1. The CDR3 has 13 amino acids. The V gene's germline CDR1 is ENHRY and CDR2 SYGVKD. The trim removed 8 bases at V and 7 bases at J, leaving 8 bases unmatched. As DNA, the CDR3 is TGTGCCATCGGCGACAGGGATCGACAGCCCCAGCATTTT. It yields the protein CAIGDRDRQPQHF.

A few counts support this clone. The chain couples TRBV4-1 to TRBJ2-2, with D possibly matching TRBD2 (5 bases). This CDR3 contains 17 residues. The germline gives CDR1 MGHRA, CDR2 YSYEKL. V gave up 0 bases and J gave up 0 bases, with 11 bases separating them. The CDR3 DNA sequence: TGCGCCAGCAGCCAAGACACAGAGCGGACGAACACCGGGGAGCTGTTTTTT. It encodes CASSQDTERTNTGELFF.

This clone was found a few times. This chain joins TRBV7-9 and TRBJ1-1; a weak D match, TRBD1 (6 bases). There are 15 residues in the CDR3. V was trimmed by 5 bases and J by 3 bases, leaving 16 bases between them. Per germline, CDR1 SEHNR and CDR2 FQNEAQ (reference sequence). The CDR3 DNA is TGTGCCAGCAGCCCCGCTAGGGGGGGAGACACTGAAGCTTTCTTT. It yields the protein CASSPARGGDTEAFF.

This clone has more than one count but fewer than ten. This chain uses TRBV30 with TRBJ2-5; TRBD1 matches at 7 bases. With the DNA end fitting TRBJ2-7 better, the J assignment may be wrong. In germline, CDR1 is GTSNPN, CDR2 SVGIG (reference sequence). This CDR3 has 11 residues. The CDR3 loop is CAWTGGYEQYF. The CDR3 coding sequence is TGTGCCTGGACAGGGGGCTACGAGCAGTACTTC.

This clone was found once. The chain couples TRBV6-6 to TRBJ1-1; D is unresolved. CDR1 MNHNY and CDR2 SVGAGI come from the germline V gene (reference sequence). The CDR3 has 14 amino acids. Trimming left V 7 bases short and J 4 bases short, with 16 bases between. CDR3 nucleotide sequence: TGTGCCAGCATCCAACCCGGGGATGGCACTGAAGCTTTCTTT. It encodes CASIQPGDGTEAFF.

The CDR3 here is CASSLIPGTEAFF. The CDR3 DNA reads as TGTGCCAGCAGTCTGATCCCGGGCACTGAAGCTTTCTTT. The gene calls are TRBV7-9 and TRBJ1-1; D is unclear. Germline values: CDR1 SEHNR, CDR2 FQNEAQ (reference sequence). CDR3 length equals 13 residues. V was trimmed by 6 bases and J by 4 bases, leaving 12 bases between them.

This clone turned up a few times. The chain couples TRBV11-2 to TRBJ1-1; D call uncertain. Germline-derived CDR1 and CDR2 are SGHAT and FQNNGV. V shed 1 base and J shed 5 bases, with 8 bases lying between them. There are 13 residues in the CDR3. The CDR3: CASSLAGRTEAFF. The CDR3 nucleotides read TGTGCCAGCAGCTTAGCCGGGAGAACTGAAGCTTTCTTT.

CDR3 nucleotide sequence: TGTGCCATCAGGTTGGTCGGCTATGGCTACACCTTC. This gives the protein CAIRLVGYGYTF. This chain connects TRBV10-3 to TRBJ1-2; D is uncertain. CDR3 size: 12 residues. The V end lost 6 bases, the J end lost 4 bases, and 9 bases lay between the germline ends. Germline V gives CDR1 ENHRY, CDR2 SYGVKD.

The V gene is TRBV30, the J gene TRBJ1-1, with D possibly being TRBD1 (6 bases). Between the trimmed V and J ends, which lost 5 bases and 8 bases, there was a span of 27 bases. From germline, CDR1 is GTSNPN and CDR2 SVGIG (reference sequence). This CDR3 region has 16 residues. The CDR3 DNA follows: TGTGCCTGGCATACTCTCGGTGGGGGCTTGGGAACAGAAGCTTTCTTT. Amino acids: CAWHTLGGGLGTEAFF. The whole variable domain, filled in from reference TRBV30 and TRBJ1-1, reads SQTIHQWPATLVQPVGSPLSLECTVEGTSNPNLYWYRQAAGRGLQLLFYSVGIGQISSEVPQNLSASRPQDRQFILSSKKLLLSDSGFYLCAWHTLGGGLGTEAFFGQGTRLTVV.

The CDR3 coding sequence is TGTGCCAGCAGCCGTGGACTAGCGGGATTCGATGAGCAGTTCTTC. Protein sequence: CASSRGLAGFDEQFF. This chain joins TRBV6-5 and TRBJ2-1; 12 nucleotides line up with TRBD2. The CDR3 sequence is 15 residues long. Germline-derived CDR1 and CDR2 are MNHEY and SVGAGI. The V and J ends lost 6 bases and 8 bases, in that order; junction bases with no gene match: 8.

The CDR3 spells CSVGLAGVLDTQYF. In DNA, the CDR3 is TGCAGCGTGGGACTAGCGGGAGTACTAGATACGCAGTATTTT. The chain couples TRBV29-1 to TRBJ2-3, with 14 positions matching TRBD2. Per the germline V gene, CDR1 is SQVTM and CDR2 is ANQGSEA. J gave up 5 bases and V 6 bases, and 4 bases lay outside the gene matches. This CDR3 has 14 residues.

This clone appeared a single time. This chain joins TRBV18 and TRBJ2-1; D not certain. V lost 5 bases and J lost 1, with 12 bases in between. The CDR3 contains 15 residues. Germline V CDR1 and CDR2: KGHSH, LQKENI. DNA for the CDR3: TGTGCCAGCTCAGACCAAACGAGGTCCTACAATGAGCAGTTCTTC. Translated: CASSDQTRSYNEQFF.

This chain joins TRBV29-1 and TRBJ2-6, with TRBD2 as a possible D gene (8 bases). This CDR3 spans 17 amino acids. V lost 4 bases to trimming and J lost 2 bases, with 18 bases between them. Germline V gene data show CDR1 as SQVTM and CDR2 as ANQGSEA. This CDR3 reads CSVGDGTAGAGANVLTF. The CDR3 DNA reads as TGCAGCGTTGGCGATGGGACAGCGGGGGCTGGGGCCAACGTCCTGACTTTC.

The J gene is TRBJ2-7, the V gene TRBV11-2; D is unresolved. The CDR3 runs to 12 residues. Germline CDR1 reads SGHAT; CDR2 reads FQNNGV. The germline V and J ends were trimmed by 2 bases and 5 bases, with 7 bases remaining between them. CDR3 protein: CASSLLADEQYF. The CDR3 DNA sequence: TGTGCCAGCAGCTTACTGGCCGACGAGCAGTACTTC.

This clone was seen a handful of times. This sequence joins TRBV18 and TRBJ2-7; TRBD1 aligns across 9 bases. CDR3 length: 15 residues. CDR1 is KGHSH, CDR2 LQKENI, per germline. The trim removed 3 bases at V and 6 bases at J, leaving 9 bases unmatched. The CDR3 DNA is TGTGCCAGCTCACCGGAACAGGGGGCGTTAGGCGAGCAGTACTTC. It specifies CASSPEQGALGEQYF.

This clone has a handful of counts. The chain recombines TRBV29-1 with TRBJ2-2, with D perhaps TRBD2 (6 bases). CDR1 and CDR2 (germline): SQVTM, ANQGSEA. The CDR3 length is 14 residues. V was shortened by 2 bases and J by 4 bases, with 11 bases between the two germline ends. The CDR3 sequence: CSVELEGGTGELFF. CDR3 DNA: TGCAGCGTTGAATTGGAGGGAGGCACCGGGGAGCTGTTTTTT.

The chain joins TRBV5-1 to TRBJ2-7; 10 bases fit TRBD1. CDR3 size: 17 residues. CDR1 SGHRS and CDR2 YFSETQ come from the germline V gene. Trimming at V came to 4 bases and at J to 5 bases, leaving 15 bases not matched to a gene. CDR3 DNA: TGCGCCAGCAGCAGGAACGTACCGGGACAGGGGTCCCACGAGCAGTACTTC. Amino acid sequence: CASSRNVPGQGSHEQYF.

Here the CDR3 reads CASSVQVNNEQFF. As DNA, the CDR3 is TGCGCCAGCAGCGTACAGGTAAACAATGAGCAGTTCTTC. The V and J genes are TRBV5-1 and TRBJ2-1; tentative D call: TRBD1 (5 bases). Per germline, CDR1 SGHRS and CDR2 YFSETQ. V lost 4 bases, J lost 5 bases, and 10 bases lay in between. The CDR3 consists of 13 residues.

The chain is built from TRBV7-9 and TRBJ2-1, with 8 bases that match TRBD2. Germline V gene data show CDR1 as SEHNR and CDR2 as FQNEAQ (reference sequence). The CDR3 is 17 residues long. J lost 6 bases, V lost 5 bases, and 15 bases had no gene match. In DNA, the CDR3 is TGTGCCAGCAGCGGTGAGGTCCAGCGGGGGCACATCAATGAGCAGTTCTTC. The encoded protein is CASSGEVQRGHINEQFF. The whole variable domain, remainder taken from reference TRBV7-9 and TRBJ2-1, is DTGVSQNPRHKITKRGQNVTFRCDPISEHNRLYWYRQTLGQGPEFLTYFQNEAQLEKSRLLSDRFSAERPKGSFSTLEIQRTEQGDSAMYLCASSGEVQRGHINEQFFGPGTRLTVL.

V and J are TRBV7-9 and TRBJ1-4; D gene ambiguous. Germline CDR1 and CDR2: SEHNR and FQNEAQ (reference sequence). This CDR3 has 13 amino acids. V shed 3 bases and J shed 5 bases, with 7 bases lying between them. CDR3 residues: CASSFFENEKLFF. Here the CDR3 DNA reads TGTGCCAGCAGCTTTTTTGAGAATGAAAAACTGTTTTTT.

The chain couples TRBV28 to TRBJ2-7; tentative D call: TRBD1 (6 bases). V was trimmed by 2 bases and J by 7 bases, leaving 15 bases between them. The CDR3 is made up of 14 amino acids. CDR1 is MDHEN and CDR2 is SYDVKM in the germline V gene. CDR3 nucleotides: TGTGCCAGCAGTTTAGGAGGACAGCCGGGGGAGCAGTACTTC. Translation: CASSLGGQPGEQYF.